This T cell receptor (beta chain) was identified during a study of blood T cell repertoires in COVID-19 (dated by TCRdb to the early 2020s). Some background on the complete study: Samples from collaborators originated in the United States, Italy and Spain and spanned both the acute and convalescent phases of COVID-19. The material from the prospective study consisted of cDNA or gDNA derived from T cells, B-cell-depleted T cells, or PBMCs. Deeply sampled blood TCRbeta repertoires from subjects exposed to, actively infected with, or recovered from COVID-19 were included in the dataset. The repertoires were released in a freely available public database meant as a resource for research on the immune response to SARS-CoV-2. The samples were drawn from the first 160 participants of the ongoing ImmuneRACE study and from some 1,300 subjects provided by 6 global collaborators. Nearly every sample came with metadata listing a de-identified subject ID, COVID-19 status, age in years and sex. HLA class I and class II types, where available, came from metadata supplied by the sample provider rather than from assay-based typing. What the work shows at the level of the full study, not this receptor alone: The quantity of clinical and demographic metadata differed by source and by participant and was supplied without curation.

TCRbeta CDR3 regions were amplified from genomic DNA by means of the immunoSEQ Assay, a bias-controlled multiplex PCR. In the paper's pipeline: The number of nucleated cells in each sample was estimated from the amplification of reference gene primers within the assay. Sequence reads were collapsed and filtered to measure the absolute abundance of every unique TCRbeta CDR3 rearrangement. For each sample, productive Simpson clonality was calculated as the square root of Simpson's diversity index over productive rearrangements. TCRdb limited this immuneACCESS table to in-frame rearrangements with V and J called. A share of clones is missing; checked studies link under half to unresolved V genes, and the rest is unexplained. V and J calls and clone size are given by that table; D and trimming were obtained from the DNA. This sample gives about 140,000 clones in total; roughly four fifths of them show up just once. The top ten clonotypes cover approximately 4.1% of the sample.

Concerning this clone: There is no known antigen for this receptor. There are no base qualities to consult, and no much larger clone falls within one base.

The CDR3 spans 18 residues, from the cysteine through the phenylalanine. The entry retains the CDR3 DNA only, 54 bases that are in frame from base 1. V has 5 bases trimmed and J has 1 base trimmed; junction bases matching no gene number 8. Taken from the germline V gene, the CDR1 and CDR2 loops are SGHVS and FQNEAQ. Whole blood was collected in K2EDTA tubes by collaborating institutions according to the institutions' own protocols. For TCRbeta analysis, collaborators shipped samples as frozen whole blood, isolated PBMCs, or DNA extracted from either of those sample types. Sequencing was done on a sample of peripheral blood. In this chain, TRBV7-8 is recombined with TRBJ2-6, with 10 junctional bases fitting TRBD1. This receptor was obtained from a woman aged 80 or older with acute or convalescent COVID-19. Read as DNA, the sequence is TGTGCCAGCAGCCGAGGTCGGACAGGGGGATCTGGGGCCAACGTCCTGACTTTC. It encodes CASSRGRTGGSGANVLTF.